The 26 T cell receptor beta chains below come from one sample, sequenced in a study of immune heterogeneity within non-small cell lung tumors. Template input was genomic DNA from bulk tumor (around 610 ng per sample). Surgery yielded several widely spaced biopsies per primary tumor. Enrolled patients presented with newly diagnosed, previously untreated non-small cell lung cancer and underwent curative surgery. It was a multiplex PCR that amplified TCR beta CDR3, with 32 V and 13 J primers. TCRdb re-called the multiplex PCR reads through MiXCR, storing one row per CDR3 protein. The sample consists of roughly 15,000 distinct CDR3 sequences, roughly 29% of them appearing once. Sequenced input: lung tumor tissue. The receptors stem from a woman aged 50 to 60 with non-small cell lung cancer.

The rearrangement uses TRBV28 and TRBJ2-5; TRBD2 agrees at 10 bases. Trimming removed 3 bases from V and 2 bases from J; junction bases left unmatched: 6. Germline V lookup: CDR1 MDHEN, CDR2 SYDVKM. The CDR3 covers 16 residues. The CDR3 protein is CASSFEGLAVQETQYF. CDR3 nucleotide sequence: TGTGCCAGCAGTTTCGAAGGACTAGCGGTACAAGAGACCCAGTACTTC.

A word on this clonotype: A read error is possible here, since a much larger clone lies one base away. The chain couples TRBV20-1 to TRBJ1-6; D not resolved. Trimming shortened V by 4 bases and J by 0 bases, and 10 bases separated the two germline ends. The germline CDR1 and CDR2 sequences are DFQATT and SNEGSKA (reference sequence). CDR3 length: 15 residues. This CDR3 is CSAIPWISYNSPLHF. CDR3 in DNA: TGCAGTGCTATCCCATGGATCTCCTATAATTCACCCCTCCACTTT.

There are many counts of this clonotype. V usage is TRBV20-1 and J usage is TRBJ1-2, with 7 bases fitting TRBD1. This CDR3 comprises 12 residues. Germline V CDR1 and CDR2: DFQATT, SNEGSKA (reference sequence). The trim removed 7 bases at V and 2 bases at J, leaving 4 bases unmatched. The CDR3 DNA follows: TGCAGTGTCGACAGGGCAAACTATGGCTACACCTTC. Translated: CSVDRANYGYTF.

This clonotype has ten or more counts. The chain links TRBV5-1 to TRBJ1-1; 7 positions agree with TRBD1. The ends lost 0 bases at V and 3 bases at J; junction bases unmatched: 2. CDR3 length: 14 residues. Germline CDR1 is SGHRS and CDR2 is YFSETQ. The CDR3 spells CASSLEGADTEAFF. The CDR3 bases are TGCGCCAGCAGCTTGGAGGGGGCGGACACTGAAGCTTTCTTT.

In the case of this clonotype: A much bigger clone sits one base away, suggesting this may be a read error. The chain employs TRBV7-2 and TRBJ2-1; D is unclear. The CDR3 has 14 amino acids. V was cut by 7 bases and J by 4 bases, with 14 bases left in between. The germline CDR1 and CDR2 sequences are SGHTA and FQGNSA. The CDR3 nucleotides are TGTGCCAGCAAACAAGTGGGATTATACAATGAGCAGTTCTTC. Translated, it gives CASKQVGLYNEQFF.

This clonotype has a handful of counts. The chain uses TRBV20-1 and TRBJ2-7; 11 nucleotides align to TRBD1. V was pared by 1 base and J by 11 bases, with 7 bases of the junction left unmatched. In germline, CDR1 is DFQATT, CDR2 SNEGSKA (reference sequence). This CDR3 has 13 residues. DNA for the CDR3: TGCAGTGCTAGAGGGACAGGGGGCTACGCGGAGTACTTC. Amino acids: CSARGTGGYAEYF.

This chain uses TRBV20-1 with TRBJ2-7, with 10 bases aligning to TRBD1. CDR1 and CDR2 from the germline V gene are DFQATT and SNEGSKA (reference sequence). There are 15 residues in the CDR3. The ends lost 6 bases at V and 5 bases at J; junction bases unmatched: 13. This chain's CDR3 is CSAPRDGTGADEQYV. The CDR3 DNA reads TGCAGTGCACCGAGGGACGGGACAGGGGCTGACGAGCAGTACGTC.

A remark on this clonotype: One junction end disagrees with the germline gene, perhaps due to a read error. The rearrangement uses TRBV20-1 and TRBJ2-1; D unclear. The germline V gene has CDR1 DFQATT and CDR2 SNEGSKA (reference sequence). The CDR3 has 14 amino acids. This CDR3 is CSARDLGSYNEQLF. CDR3 DNA sequence: TGCAGTGCTAGAGATTTAGGCAGCTACAATGAGCAGTTATTC.

Details on this clonotype: A much larger clone lies one base from this, so it may be a read error. The rearrangement links TRBV20-1 to TRBJ1-4; no firm D call. The CDR3 runs to 13 residues. V lost 3 bases and J lost 7, with 12 bases in between. Per the germline V gene, CDR1 is DFQATT and CDR2 is SNEGSKA (reference sequence). The CDR3 nucleotides read TGCAGTGCTAGTTCCTCGGTGAGTGAAAAACTGTTTTTT. Translating gives CSASSSVSEKLFF.

As to this clonotype: With a much larger clone just one base away, this may be a read error. V is TRBV6-4 and J is TRBJ2-7; D unresolved. The CDR3 covers 13 residues. Per the germline V gene, CDR1 is MRHNA and CDR2 is SNTAGT. The germline V and J ends were trimmed by 4 bases and 5 bases, with 12 bases remaining between them. This CDR3 is CASSVDDGHEQYF. The CDR3 region has the DNA TGTGCCAGCAGTGTTGACGACGGCCACGAGCAGTACTTC.

This clonotype was observed many times. This chain connects TRBV15 to TRBJ2-1; 9 bases match TRBD2. Per germline, CDR1 LNHNV and CDR2 YYDKDF (reference sequence). V gave up 1 base and J gave up 9 bases; unmatched junction bases: 7. This CDR3 has 15 residues. The CDR3 sequence is CATSRVLAGDSEQFF. CDR3 nucleotide sequence: TGTGCCACCAGCAGAGTGTTAGCGGGAGACTCTGAGCAGTTCTTC.

The chain uses TRBV5-1 and TRBJ2-7; possibly TRBD1 for D (6 bases). V was shortened by 1 base and J by 2 bases, with 10 bases between the two germline ends. The CDR3 spans 14 residues. Germline CDR1 is SGHRS and CDR2 is YFSETQ. CDR3 residues: CASSLRQGPYEQYF. In DNA form, the CDR3 reads TGCGCCAGCAGCTTGCGGCAGGGGCCCTACGAGCAGTACTTC.

A note on this clonotype: The conserved phenylalanine or tryptophan normally closing the CDR3 is absent here, so this likely arose from a read error. The chain uses TRBV4-1 and TRBJ2-7; unclear D gene. The CDR3 spans 14 residues. V was pared by 4 bases and J by 6 bases, with 16 bases between. The germline CDR1 and CDR2 sequences are MGHRA and YSYEKL. The CDR3: CASSPSVDAFEQYL. The CDR3 DNA reads as TGCGCCAGCAGCCCTTCCGTGGACGCTTTCGAGCAGTACTTG.

This clonotype was observed a handful of times. A much larger clone is a single base away; this may be a read error. The chain recombines TRBV30 with TRBJ1-4, with TRBD1 identical over 9 bases. This CDR3 comprises 12 residues. Germline V gene data show CDR1 as GTSNPN and CDR2 as SVGIG (reference sequence). V trimming: 7 bases; J trimming: 8 bases; junction bases outside the gene matches: 5. The CDR3 sequence is CASRQGGEKLFF. The CDR3 DNA reads as TGTGCCTCGAGACAGGGGGGGGAAAAACTGTTTTTT.

This clonotype was detected only once. The CDR3 nucleotides read TGTGCCAGCAGCTTACTGTGGACGACGTCCGAGCAGTACTTC. It specifies CASSLLWTTSEQYF. The chain carries TRBV11-2 and TRBJ2-7; D is undetermined. From germline, CDR1 is SGHAT and CDR2 FQNNGV. V was trimmed by 2 bases and J by 6 bases, leaving 14 bases between them. The CDR3 totals 14 residues.

This clonotype was observed a few times. This sequence joins TRBV10-3 and TRBJ2-3, with TRBD1 as a possible D gene (5 bases). The CDR3 consists of 14 residues. Trimming left V 2 bases short and J 2 bases short, with 8 bases between. Germline V gene lookup returns CDR1 ENHRY and CDR2 SYGVKD. The CDR3 nucleotides are TGTGCCATCAGTGAGGGTGGGGCCACAGATACGCAGTATTTT. This encodes CAISEGGATDTQYF.

Points on this clonotype: Relative to the germline gene, one junction end is altered; a read error may explain this. The V and J genes are TRBV5-1 and TRBJ2-7; 9 nucleotides line up with TRBD1. This CDR3 spans 11 amino acids. CDR1 and CDR2 (germline): SGHRS, YFSETQ. CDR3 protein: CASSGDRVLFF. Written as DNA, the CDR3 is TGCGCCAGCAGCGGGGACAGGGTCCTTTTCTTC.

The V and J genes are TRBV9 and TRBJ2-7; no firm D call. Germline V CDR1 and CDR2: SGDLS, YYNGEE. V lost 1 base and J lost 3, with 11 bases in between. CDR3 size: 14 residues. CDR3 nucleotide sequence: TGTGCCAGCAGCGTAACGATAGGGAACTACGAGCAGTACTTC. Translation: CASSVTIGNYEQYF.

In its sample, this clonotype was seen once. The V call is TRBV9, the J call TRBJ2-3, with TRBD2 matching over 9 bases. This CDR3 has 15 residues. CDR1 and CDR2 (germline): SGDLS, YYNGEE. J was trimmed by 5 bases and V by 0 bases; bases with no gene match: 4. The CDR3 here is CASSVGGTSRDTQYF. The DNA of the CDR3 is TGTGCCAGCAGCGTAGGGGGGACTAGCCGAGATACGCAGTATTTT.

Many counts were recorded for this clonotype. The V call is TRBV12-3 or TRBV12-4, the J call TRBJ2-2; D is ambiguous. The CDR3 covers 12 residues. The V end was cut by 1 base, the J end by 7 bases, with 4 bases between. DNA of the CDR3: TGTGCCAGCAGTTTAGTGGGCGGGGAGCTGTTTTTT. Protein: CASSLVGGELFF.

As regards this clonotype: This may stem from a read error, because a much larger clone lies one nucleotide away. The chain has TRBV20-1 and TRBJ1-6, with TRBD1 as a possible D gene (5 bases). The CDR3 totals 13 residues. In germline, CDR1 is DFQATT, CDR2 SNEGSKA (reference sequence). V was pared by 6 bases and J by 7 bases, with 13 bases between. This CDR3 is CSAGTDLNSPLHF. In DNA, the CDR3 is TGCAGTGCGGGGACGGATTTAAATTCACCCCTCCACTTT.

The chain has TRBV29-1 and TRBJ2-1; 10 bases are a match to TRBD2. Germline V gene data show CDR1 as SQVTM and CDR2 as ANQGSEA. V lost 0 bases, J lost 2 bases, and 4 bases stayed unmatched. The CDR3 loop spans 16 amino acids. The CDR3 coding sequence is TGCAGCGTTGAAGATTATAGCGGGGGGCCCTACAATGAGCAGTTCTTC. As protein: CSVEDYSGGPYNEQFF.

This clonotype was counted only a few times. The rearrangement links TRBV3-1 to TRBJ1-5; perhaps TRBD1 as D (5 bases). V was trimmed by 2 bases and J by 8 bases, leaving 10 bases between them. The CDR3 sequence is 13 residues long. In germline, CDR1 is LGHDT, CDR2 YNNKEL (reference sequence). The CDR3 spells CASSQSLGEPQHF. The CDR3, as DNA: TGTGCCAGCAGCCAATCCTTGGGGGAGCCCCAGCATTTT. The whole variable domain, remainder taken from reference TRBV3-1 and TRBJ1-5, is DTAVSQTPKYLVTQMGNDKSIKCEQNLGHDTMYWYKQDSKKFLKIMFSYNNKELIINETVPNRFSPKSPDKAHLNLHINSLELGDSAVYFCASSQSLGEPQHFGDGTRLSIL.

This clonotype was detected many times. The gene calls are TRBV18 and TRBJ2-2, with TRBD1 matching over 11 bases. Germline-derived CDR1 and CDR2 are KGHSH and LQKENI. The CDR3 sequence is 18 residues long. V trimming: 6 bases; J trimming: 0 bases; junction bases outside the gene matches: 9. The CDR3 DNA is TGTGCCAGCTCCCCTGGGACAGGGGGGCCCACGAACACCGGGGAGCTGTTTTTT. Translation: CASSPGTGGPTNTGELFF.

This clonotype has a count of ten or more. The chain carries TRBV3-1 and TRBJ2-5, with D perhaps being TRBD1 or TRBD2 (6 bases each). This CDR3 spans 15 amino acids. CDR1 is LGHDT, CDR2 YNNKEL, per germline (reference sequence). V was cut by 5 bases and J by 5 bases, with 18 bases left in between. For the CDR3, the DNA is TGTGCCAGCAGCGGAGGGGGGACCCCGGCCGAGACCCAGTACTTC. Amino acid sequence: CASSGGGTPAETQYF.

This clonotype was detected a few times. The chain employs TRBV6-4 and TRBJ2-4; D may be TRBD2 (5 bases). The CDR3 covers 13 residues. Per germline, CDR1 MRHNA and CDR2 SNTAGT. The V and J ends lost 7 bases and 2 bases respectively, with 9 bases between them. CDR3 nucleotide sequence: TGTGCCAGCACCACGGGGACCAAAAACATTCAGTACTTC. Translation: CASTTGTKNIQYF.